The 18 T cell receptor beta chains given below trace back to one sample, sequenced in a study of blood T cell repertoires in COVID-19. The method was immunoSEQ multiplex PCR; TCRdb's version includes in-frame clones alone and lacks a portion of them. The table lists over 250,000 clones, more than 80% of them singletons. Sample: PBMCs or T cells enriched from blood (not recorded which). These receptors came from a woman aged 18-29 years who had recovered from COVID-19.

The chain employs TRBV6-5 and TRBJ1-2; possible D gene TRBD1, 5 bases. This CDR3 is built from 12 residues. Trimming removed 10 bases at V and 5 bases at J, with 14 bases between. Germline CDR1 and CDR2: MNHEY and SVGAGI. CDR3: CATTEGAYGYTF. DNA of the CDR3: TGTGCCACCACCGAAGGGGCTTATGGCTACACCTTC.

Here the CDR3 DNA reads TGTGCCAGCAGTGCCGGGGGTGTGAAGCAGTACTTC. Translating it yields CASSAGGVKQYF. The V and J genes are TRBV12-3 or TRBV12-4 and TRBJ2-7; a weak D match, TRBD2 (6 bases). The germline V and J ends were trimmed by 5 bases and 8 bases, with 13 bases remaining between them. This CDR3 has 12 residues.

CDR3 nucleotide sequence: TGTGCCAGCAGTGCAAACACAGGGGGCGCTCTCCATGGCTACACCTTC. Its protein product is CASSANTGGALHGYTF. The chain is built from TRBV28 and TRBJ1-2; 9 nucleotides line up with TRBD1. This CDR3 has 16 residues. Germline CDR1 is MDHEN and CDR2 is SYDVKM. Trimming removed 5 bases from V and 6 bases from J; junction bases left unmatched: 13.

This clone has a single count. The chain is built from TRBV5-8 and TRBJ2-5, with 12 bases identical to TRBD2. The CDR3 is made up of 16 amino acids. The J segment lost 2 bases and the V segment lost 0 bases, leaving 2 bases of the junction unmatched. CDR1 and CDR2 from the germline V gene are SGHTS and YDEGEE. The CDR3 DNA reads TGTGCCAGCAGCTTGGGGACTAGCGGGGAACAAGAGACCCAGTACTTC. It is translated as CASSLGTSGEQETQYF.

CDR3 region: CASSFKTGRGYTF. CDR3 nucleotide sequence: TGTGCCAGCAGTTTTAAAACAGGGCGAGGCTACACCTTC. This chain joins TRBV28 and TRBJ1-2; tentatively, D is TRBD1 (6 bases). Germline CDR1 MDHEN, CDR2 SYDVKM. V was shortened by 3 bases and J by 8 bases, with 13 bases between the two germline ends. This CDR3 region has 13 residues.

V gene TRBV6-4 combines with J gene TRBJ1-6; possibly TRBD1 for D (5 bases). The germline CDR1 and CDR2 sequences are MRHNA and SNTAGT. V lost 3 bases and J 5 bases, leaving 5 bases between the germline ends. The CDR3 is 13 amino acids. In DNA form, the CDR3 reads TGTGCCAGCAGTGAGACAGATAATTCACCCCTCCACTTT. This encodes CASSETDNSPLHF.

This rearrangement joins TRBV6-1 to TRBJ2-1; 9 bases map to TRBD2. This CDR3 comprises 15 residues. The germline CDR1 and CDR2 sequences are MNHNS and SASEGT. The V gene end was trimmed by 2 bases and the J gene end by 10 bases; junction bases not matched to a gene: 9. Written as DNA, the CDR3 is TGTGCCAGCAGTGAAACGGCGGGGGGGCCAGGGGAGCAGTTCTTC. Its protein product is CASSETAGGPGEQFF.

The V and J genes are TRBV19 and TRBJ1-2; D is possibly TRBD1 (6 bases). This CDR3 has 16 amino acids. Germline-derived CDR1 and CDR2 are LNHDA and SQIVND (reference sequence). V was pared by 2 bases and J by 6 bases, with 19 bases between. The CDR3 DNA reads TGTGCCAGTAGTATAATAGGGCCGAAACAGGGTGATGGCTACACCTTC. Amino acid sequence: CASSIIGPKQGDGYTF.

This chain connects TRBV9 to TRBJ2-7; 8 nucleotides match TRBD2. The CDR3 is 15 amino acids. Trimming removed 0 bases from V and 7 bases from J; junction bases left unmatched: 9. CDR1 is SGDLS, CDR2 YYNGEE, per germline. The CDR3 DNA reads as TGTGCCAGCAGCGTAGCTGTGGTAGCGGGGAGTGAGCAGTACTTC. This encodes CASSVAVVAGSEQYF.

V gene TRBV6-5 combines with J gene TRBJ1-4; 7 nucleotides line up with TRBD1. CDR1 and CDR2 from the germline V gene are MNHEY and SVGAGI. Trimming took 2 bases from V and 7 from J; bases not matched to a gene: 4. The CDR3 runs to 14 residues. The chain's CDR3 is CASSYGAGGEKLFF. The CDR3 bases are TGTGCCAGCAGTTACGGGGCAGGGGGTGAAAAACTGTTTTTT.

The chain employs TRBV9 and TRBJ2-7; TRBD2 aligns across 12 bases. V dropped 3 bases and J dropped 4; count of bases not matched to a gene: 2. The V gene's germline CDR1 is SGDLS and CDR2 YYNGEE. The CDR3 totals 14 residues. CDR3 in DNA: TGTGCCAGCAGCGCTAGCGGGGGGGCGTACGAGCAGTACTTC. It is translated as CASSASGGAYEQYF.

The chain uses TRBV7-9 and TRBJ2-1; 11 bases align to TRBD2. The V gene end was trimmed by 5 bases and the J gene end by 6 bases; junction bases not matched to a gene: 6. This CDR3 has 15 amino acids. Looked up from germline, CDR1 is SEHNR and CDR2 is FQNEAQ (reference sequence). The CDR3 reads CASSGLAGGPNEQFF. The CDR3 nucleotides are TGTGCCAGCAGCGGGCTAGCGGGGGGCCCCAATGAGCAGTTCTTC.

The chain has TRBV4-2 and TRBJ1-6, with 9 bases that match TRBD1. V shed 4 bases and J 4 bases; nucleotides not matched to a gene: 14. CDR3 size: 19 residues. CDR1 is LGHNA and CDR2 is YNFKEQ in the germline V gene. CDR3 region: CASSPPLRDRAWYNSPLHF. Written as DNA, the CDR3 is TGTGCCAGCAGCCCTCCCCTCCGGGACAGGGCTTGGTATAATTCACCCCTCCACTTT.

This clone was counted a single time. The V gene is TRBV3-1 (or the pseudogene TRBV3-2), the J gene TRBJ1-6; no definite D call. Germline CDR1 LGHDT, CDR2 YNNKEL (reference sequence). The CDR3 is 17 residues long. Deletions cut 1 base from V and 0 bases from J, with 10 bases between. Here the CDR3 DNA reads TGTGCCAGCAGCCAAGGAGTTGCAAGCTCCTATAATTCACCCCTCCACTTT. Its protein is CASSQGVASSYNSPLHF.

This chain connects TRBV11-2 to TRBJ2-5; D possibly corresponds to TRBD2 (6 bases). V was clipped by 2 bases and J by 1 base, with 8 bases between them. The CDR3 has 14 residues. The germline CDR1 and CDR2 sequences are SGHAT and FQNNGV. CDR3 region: CASSLNGGQETQYF. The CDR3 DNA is TGTGCCAGCAGCTTAAACGGGGGCCAAGAGACCCAGTACTTC.

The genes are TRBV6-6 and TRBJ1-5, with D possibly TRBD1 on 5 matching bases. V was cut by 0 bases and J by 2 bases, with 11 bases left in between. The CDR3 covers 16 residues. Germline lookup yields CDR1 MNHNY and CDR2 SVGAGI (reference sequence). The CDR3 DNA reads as TGTGCCAGCAGTTACTCTACAGGCGGGGGCAATCAGCCCCAGCATTTT. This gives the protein CASSYSTGGGNQPQHF.

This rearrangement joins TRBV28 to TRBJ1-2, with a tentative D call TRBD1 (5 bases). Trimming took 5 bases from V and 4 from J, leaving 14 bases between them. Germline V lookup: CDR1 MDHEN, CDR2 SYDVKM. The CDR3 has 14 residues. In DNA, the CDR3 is TGTGCCAGCAGTCCTCCAGACAGATTCTATGGCTACACCTTC. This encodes CASSPPDRFYGYTF.

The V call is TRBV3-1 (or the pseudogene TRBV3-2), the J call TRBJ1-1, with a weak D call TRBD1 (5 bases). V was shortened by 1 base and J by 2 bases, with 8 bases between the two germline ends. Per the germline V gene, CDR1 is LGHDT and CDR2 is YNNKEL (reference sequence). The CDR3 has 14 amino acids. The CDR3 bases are TGTGCCAGCAGCCAAGGGACACCTAACACTGAAGCTTTCTTT. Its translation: CASSQGTPNTEAFF.